The 26 T cell receptor beta chains listed next were all sequenced from one sample in a study of blood T cells in healthy people across ages. With a J-beta primer mix and a sample-barcoded 5' primer, a second PCR ran about 6 to 11 cycles. TCRdb processed the 5' RACE reads anew with MiXCR; each CDR3 protein has one entry. The sample yields roughly 800,000 distinct CDR3 sequences, roughly 64% seen once. The sequencing sample was made of blood. Receptors were obtained from a man aged 25 to 40 in good health.

The chain joins TRBV28 to TRBJ1-6; 10 nucleotides agree with TRBD1. The CDR3 extends over 15 amino acids. Trimming cost V 4 bases and J 10 bases; bases outside gene matches: 7. In germline, CDR1 is MDHEN, CDR2 SYDVKM. The CDR3 sequence: CASSSRTGGMSPLHF. CDR3 DNA: TGTGCCAGCAGTTCGAGGACAGGGGGAATGTCACCCCTCCACTTT.

This chain links TRBV20-1 with TRBJ2-7; 13 bases are a match to TRBD2. Germline trimming cut 3 bases from V and 6 bases from J; bases unmatched to any gene: 8. CDR1 and CDR2 (germline): DFQATT, SNEGSKA (reference sequence). There are 15 residues in the CDR3. The CDR3 nucleotides read TGCAGTGCTAGGGGAGGGACTAGCGGGACCCGCGAGCAGTACTTC. Encoded protein: CSARGGTSGTREQYF.

This clonotype has only one observation. The chain is built from TRBV2 and TRBJ2-6; a weak D match, TRBD1 (6 bases). Germline V gene data show CDR1 as SNHLY and CDR2 as FYNNEI. This CDR3 spans 16 amino acids. The germline V and J ends were trimmed by 2 bases and 0 bases, with 8 bases remaining between them. DNA for the CDR3: TGTGCCAGCAGTGAACAGGGGCCCTCTGGGGCCAACGTCCTGACTTTC. This codes for CASSEQGPSGANVLTF. Filled out from reference TRBV2 and TRBJ2-6, the complete variable domain reads EPEVTQTPSHQVTQMGQEVILRCVPISNHLYFYWYRQILGQKVEFLVSFYNNEISEKSEIFDDQFSVERPDGSNFTLKIRSTKLEDSAMYFCASSEQGPSGANVLTFGAGSRLTVL.

V and J are TRBV21-1 and TRBJ2-1. TRBV21-1 is assigned pseudogene status. The CDR3 spans 17 residues. The CDR3 nucleotides are TGTGCCAGCAGCAAAAGGAAAGAGCCCAGAAGCTACGATGAGCAGTTCTTC. It is translated as CASSKRKEPRSYDEQFF.

As for this clonotype: It may be a read error: a sequence one base away is much more abundant. This sequence joins TRBV7-9 and TRBJ2-5; possibly TRBD1 for D (6 bases). CDR3 size: 15 residues. The V and J ends lost 5 bases and 11 bases respectively, with 24 bases between them. Germline V gene data show CDR1 as SEHNR and CDR2 as FQNEAQ (reference sequence). CDR3 coding DNA: TGTGCCAGCAGCACTACCGAAGACAGGTTAAGGGCGCAGTACTTC. This encodes CASSTTEDRLRAQYF. The entire variable domain, with the rest obtained from reference TRBV7-9 and TRBJ2-5, is as follows: DTGVSQNPRHKITKRGQNVTFRCDPISEHNRLYWYRQTLGQGPEFLTYFQNEAQLEKSRLLSDRFSAERPKGSFSTLEIQRTEQGDSAMYLCASSTTEDRLRAQYFGPGTRLLVL.

The CDR3 protein is CASSRLAGGNRGNEQFF. Written as DNA, the CDR3 is TGTGCCAGCAGCAGACTAGCGGGAGGGAACAGGGGCAATGAGCAGTTCTTC. This chain links TRBV6-1 with TRBJ2-1; 14 bases fit TRBD2. CDR1 is MNHNS and CDR2 is SASEGT in the germline V gene. V was pared by 6 bases and J by 6 bases, with 10 bases of the junction left unmatched. The CDR3 runs 17 residues.

The rearrangement links TRBV10-3 to TRBJ1-5, with D possibly TRBD1 on 6 matching bases. The germline V gene has CDR1 ENHRY and CDR2 SYGVKD. CDR3 length: 17 residues. Trimming stripped 6 bases from V and 0 bases from J, with 18 bases between. The CDR3 sequence: CAISDEQGLGSNQPQHF. The CDR3 coding sequence is TGTGCCATCAGCGACGAACAGGGCCTTGGTAGCAATCAGCCCCAGCATTTT.

This clonotype was seen only a few times. The chain links TRBV9 to TRBJ2-5, with D possibly being TRBD1 (6 bases). Between the trimmed V and J ends, which lost 0 bases and 3 bases, there was a span of 6 bases. This CDR3 is 13 amino acids long. CDR1 SGDLS and CDR2 YYNGEE come from the germline V gene. The CDR3 DNA reads as TGTGCCAGCAGCGTAGGGGACAAAGAGACCCAGTACTTC. Translating gives CASSVGDKETQYF.

As DNA, the CDR3 is TGTGCCTGGAGTTCACCTCAAGAGACCCAGTACTTC. Protein product: CAWSSPQETQYF. The gene calls are TRBV30 and TRBJ2-5; D ambiguous. Trimming cost V 2 bases and J 2 bases, with 6 bases left between them. The CDR3 runs to 12 residues. CDR1 and CDR2 from the germline V gene are GTSNPN and SVGIG (reference sequence).

The chain links TRBV28 to TRBJ2-4; 8 bases agree with TRBD1. This CDR3 spans 14 amino acids. With V trimmed by 3 bases and J by 13 bases, 11 bases remained unmatched. Looked up from germline, CDR1 is MDHEN and CDR2 is SYDVKM. CDR3 sequence: CASSLGQALDKQYF. The CDR3 DNA reads as TGTGCCAGCAGTTTGGGACAGGCTCTCGACAAGCAGTACTTC.

The chain uses TRBV7-9 and TRBJ2-5, with a possible D match to TRBD2 (5 bases). The J call is doubtful: the DNA matches TRBJ2-7 better. Germline values: CDR1 SEHNR, CDR2 FQNEAQ (reference sequence). CDR3 length: 13 residues. For the CDR3, the DNA is TGTGCCAGCAGCCAAACTAGTATCCACGAGCAGTACTTC. The encoded protein is CASSQTSIHEQYF.

V usage is TRBV7-9 and J usage is TRBJ2-2; no reliable D call. The germline gives CDR1 SEHNR, CDR2 FQNEAQ (reference sequence). V gave up 1 base and J gave up 6 bases, with 9 bases separating them. CDR3 length: 14 residues. CDR3 region: CASSLERFPGELFF. The DNA for the CDR3 is TGTGCCAGCAGCTTAGAACGGTTTCCCGGGGAGCTGTTTTTT. The full variable domain, its missing parts supplied by reference TRBV7-9 and TRBJ2-2, is DTGVSQNPRHKITKRGQNVTFRCDPISEHNRLYWYRQTLGQGPEFLTYFQNEAQLEKSRLLSDRFSAERPKGSFSTLEIQRTEQGDSAMYLCASSLERFPGELFFGEGSRLTVL.

CDR3 in amino acids: CATSRAAGELFF. CDR3 sequence (DNA): TGTGCCACCAGCAGAGCCGCCGGGGAGCTGTTTTTT. The chain links TRBV15 to TRBJ2-2; the D is unclear. Trimming cost V 1 base and J 6 bases, with 3 bases left between them. CDR3 length: 12 residues. CDR1 is LNHNV and CDR2 is YYDKDF in the germline V gene (reference sequence).

V is TRBV6-2 or TRBV6-3 and J is TRBJ2-1, with TRBD1 matching 7 bases. CDR3 size: 15 residues. V lost 2 bases and J lost 8; bases outside the gene matches: 9. The germline gives CDR1 MNHEY, CDR2 SVGEGT. The CDR3 reads CASSYRTGIVDEQFF. The DNA of the CDR3 is TGTGCCAGCAGTTACCGGACAGGAATTGTAGATGAGCAGTTCTTC.

This clonotype was detected once. The rearrangement links TRBV6-1 to TRBJ2-1; no clear D. V lost 6 bases and J 4 bases, leaving 10 bases between the germline ends. This CDR3 is 13 amino acids long. Germline-derived CDR1 and CDR2 are MNHNS and SASEGT. DNA of the CDR3: TGTGCCAGCAGCGAGATGACTTACAATGAGCAGTTCTTC. It is translated as CASSEMTYNEQFF.

The chain employs TRBV20-1 and TRBJ2-1; D might be TRBD1 or TRBD2, each matching 5 bases. The CDR3 contains 14 residues. Between the trimmed V and J ends, which lost 3 bases and 8 bases, there was a span of 17 bases. Germline V gene data show CDR1 as DFQATT and CDR2 as SNEGSKA (reference sequence). CDR3 protein: CSASGTYLVYEQFF. The CDR3 DNA reads TGCAGTGCTAGTGGGACGTATCTCGTCTATGAGCAGTTCTTC.

This clonotype turned up a few times. The V and J genes are TRBV4-2 and TRBJ2-7, with D hard to call. CDR1 is LGHNA and CDR2 is YNFKEQ in the germline V gene. The CDR3 sequence is 15 residues long. V was clipped by 1 base and J by 4 bases, with 14 bases between them. The DNA for the CDR3 is TGTGCCAGCAGCCAAGCGGTCGGGCTCACGTACGAGCAGTACTTC. Translated, it gives CASSQAVGLTYEQYF.

The chain recombines TRBV20-1 with TRBJ2-5; maybe TRBD2 (5 bases). The CDR3 has 15 amino acids. The V gene's germline CDR1 is DFQATT and CDR2 SNEGSKA (reference sequence). Here the CDR3 DNA reads TGCAGCGCCACGGTGCCGGGGTGGTACGAAGAGACCCAGTACTTC. It is translated as CSATVPGWYEETQYF.

The chain uses TRBV7-2 and TRBJ2-7, with D tentatively TRBD2 (6 bases). Germline V gene sequence: CDR1 SGHTA, CDR2 FQGNSA. This CDR3 region has 14 residues. With 5 bases removed from V and 4 bases from J, the gap between germline ends came to 15 bases. CDR3 amino acids: CASSRGLGDYEQYF. In DNA, the CDR3 is TGTGCCAGCAGCCGGGGACTGGGGGATTACGAGCAGTACTTC.

The genes are TRBV7-2 and TRBJ2-4, with D possibly being TRBD2 (7 bases). Trimming took 8 bases from V and 9 from J, leaving 14 bases between them. Germline V CDR1 and CDR2: SGHTA, FQGNSA. The CDR3 consists of 12 residues. CDR3: CASRGGGPIQYF. For the CDR3, the DNA is TGTGCCAGCCGGGGAGGGGGTCCCATTCAGTACTTC.

The rearrangement links TRBV7-2 to TRBJ1-5, with 9 bases matching TRBD1. Germline CDR1 and CDR2: SGHTA and FQGNSA. V gave up 4 bases and J gave up 8 bases; unmatched junction bases: 18. This CDR3 contains 18 residues. CDR3 sequence: CASSSPPGQGPSIEPQHF. DNA for the CDR3: TGTGCCAGCAGCTCCCCACCGGGACAGGGCCCGTCGATTGAGCCCCAGCATTTT.

This clonotype appeared many times. The V gene is TRBV29-1, the J gene TRBJ1-1; D uncertain. V shed 6 bases and J shed 0 bases, with 11 bases lying between them. CDR3 length: 13 amino acids. The germline V gene encodes CDR1 SQVTM and CDR2 ANQGSEA. CDR3 DNA: TGCAGCGTGTCGACACTACTGAACACTGAAGCTTTCTTT. Its translation: CSVSTLLNTEAFF.

The gene calls are TRBV24-1 and TRBJ1-2; D is perhaps TRBD1 (5 bases). The CDR3 is 13 amino acids. The germline CDR1 and CDR2 sequences are KGHDR and SFDVKD. V was trimmed by 9 bases and J by 5 bases, leaving 15 bases between them. For the CDR3, the DNA is TGTGCCACCGGAAATGACAGATTATATGGCTACACCTTC. Its protein product is CATGNDRLYGYTF.

This chain links TRBV20-1 with TRBJ2-7, with 10 bases identical to TRBD2. The last part of the DNA fits TRBJ2-5 better; the J call may be wrong. Per the germline V gene, CDR1 is DFQATT and CDR2 is SNEGSKA (reference sequence). The CDR3 contains 13 residues. CDR3 amino acids: CSAEREGRETQYF. The CDR3 DNA follows: TGCAGTGCTGAGCGGGAGGGCCGAGAGACCCAGTACTTC.

J is TRBJ1-2 and V is TRBV10-3; possibly TRBD1 for D (5 bases). The V end was cut by 10 bases, the J end by 6 bases, with 21 bases between. The CDR3 loop spans 14 amino acids. CDR1 is ENHRY and CDR2 is SYGVKD in the germline V gene. The CDR3 DNA reads TGTGCCACCGGGGATCAAGACAGACCGGATGGCTACACCTTC. Its translation is CATGDQDRPDGYTF.

The V call is TRBV6-1, the J call TRBJ2-5; tentatively, D is TRBD2 (7 bases). CDR3 length equals 15 residues. With 8 bases removed from V and 11 bases from J, the gap between germline ends came to 27 bases. In germline, CDR1 is MNHNS, CDR2 SASEGT. For the CDR3, the DNA is TGTGCCAGCTATCCAGGGAGGGGGGGCCAGAGGGAGCAGTACTTC. This encodes CASYPGRGGQREQYF.